The 31 T cell receptor beta chains presented below share a single source sample, sequenced in a study of T cell repertoires in cytomegalovirus infection. For these TCRs, the target antigens are not known. TCRdb re-derived calls from the reads in MiXCR, one entry per CDR3 protein. The profile shows 570,000 or so distinct CDR3 sequences, around 40% of them singletons. Specimen: cultured PBMCs, collected from culture after CMV antigen stimulation. The source of these receptors is a human donor in good health (CMV status not recorded). Some clones in this sample may be carry-over from other donors' samples.

DNA of the CDR3: TGCGCCAGCAGCCAAGAATCGACAGGGCTGCCCGAAAAACTGTTTTTT. Residues: CASSQESTGLPEKLFF. The chain has TRBV4-1 and TRBJ1-4, with 7 positions matching TRBD1. Losses at the gene ends were 0 bases for V and 8 bases for J; bases not matched to a gene: 9. Germline V gene data show CDR1 as MGHRA and CDR2 as YSYEKL. This CDR3 contains 16 residues.

The rearrangement joins TRBV6-6 to TRBJ1-1; D may be TRBD1 (5 bases). The germline CDR1 and CDR2 sequences are MNHNY and SVGAGI (reference sequence). The CDR3 extends over 14 amino acids. The V gene lost 0 bases and the J gene lost 10 bases, with 15 bases spanning the gap. The CDR3 DNA sequence: TGTGCCAGCAGTTACTCGACAGCCCGGGGTGGAGCTTTCTTT. This encodes CASSYSTARGGAFF.

The chain joins TRBV11-2 to TRBJ2-1, with D hard to call. Germline CDR1 reads SGHAT; CDR2 reads FQNNGV. The CDR3 extends over 12 amino acids. Trimming took 0 bases from V and 8 from J, leaving 5 bases between them. The CDR3 protein is CASSLDRDEQFF. Written as DNA, the CDR3 is TGTGCCAGCAGCTTAGATAGGGATGAGCAGTTCTTC.

Many counts were recorded for this clonotype. The J gene is TRBJ1-3, the V gene TRBV7-2; tentatively, D is TRBD1 (6 bases). This CDR3 has 14 residues. V lost 5 bases and J lost 5, with 13 bases in between. In germline, CDR1 is SGHTA, CDR2 FQGNSA. DNA of the CDR3: TGTGCCAGCAGCCCACAGGGTAGTCGAAACACCATATATTTT. Amino acid sequence: CASSPQGSRNTIYF.

The chain links TRBV12-3 or TRBV12-4 to TRBJ2-1; TRBD1 matches 7 bases. V lost 3 bases to trimming and J lost 7 bases; unmatched junction nucleotides: 6. This CDR3 contains 14 residues. The CDR3 region has the DNA TGTGCCAGCAGTTTTGAGGACAGGTTGAATGAGCAGTTCTTC. This encodes CASSFEDRLNEQFF.

The gene calls are TRBV6-2 or TRBV6-3 and TRBJ2-1; D may be TRBD2 (5 bases). The V and J ends lost 2 bases and 6 bases respectively, with 8 bases between them. The germline gives CDR1 MNHEY, CDR2 SVGEGT. The CDR3 is 13 residues long. This CDR3 is CASSYNSGNEQFF. The CDR3 DNA follows: TGTGCCAGCAGTTACAACAGCGGCAATGAGCAGTTCTTC.

This clonotype was observed a single time. V is TRBV12-3 or TRBV12-4 and J is TRBJ2-3; TRBD1 agrees at 8 bases. The CDR3 runs to 16 residues. V shed 5 bases, J shed 2 bases, and the junction held 9 bases outside the gene matches. CDR3 nucleotide sequence: TGTGCCAGCAGTGGGTTGGACAGGGCGTCCACAGATACGCAGTATTTT. Protein: CASSGLDRASTDTQYF.

The chain uses TRBV6-1 and TRBJ2-6, with D maybe TRBD2 (5 bases). V was clipped by 7 bases and J by 4 bases, with 8 bases between them. The germline V gene has CDR1 MNHNS and CDR2 SASEGT. The CDR3 has 13 residues. This CDR3 is CASIRGGANVLTF. Here the CDR3 DNA reads TGTGCCAGCATCCGAGGGGGGGCCAACGTCCTGACTTTC.

This clonotype showed up many times. The chain couples TRBV7-2 to TRBJ2-3; TRBD2 is a possible D gene (6 bases). The V gene lost 5 bases and the J gene lost 3 bases, with 15 bases spanning the gap. The CDR3 loop spans 15 amino acids. From germline, CDR1 is SGHTA and CDR2 FQGNSA. DNA for the CDR3: TGTGCCAGCAGCACAAGCGGGCTGGTAACAGATACGCAGTATTTT. Translation: CASSTSGLVTDTQYF.

There are many counts of this clonotype. The gene calls are TRBV25-1 and TRBJ1-1, with D possibly being TRBD1 (5 bases). The CDR3 is made up of 15 amino acids. The germline V gene has CDR1 MGHDK and CDR2 SYGVNS. The V gene lost 4 bases and the J gene lost 4 bases, with 16 bases spanning the gap. CDR3 protein: CASSGSVMGGTEAFF. Here the CDR3 DNA reads TGTGCCAGCAGTGGGTCCGTAATGGGGGGCACTGAAGCTTTCTTT.

This clonotype came up a few times. J is TRBJ2-1 and V is TRBV6-2 or TRBV6-3; the D gene is possibly TRBD2 (6 bases). The germline V and J ends were trimmed by 6 bases and 7 bases, with 16 bases remaining between them. This CDR3 has 14 residues. The V gene's germline CDR1 is MNHEY and CDR2 SVGEGT. The CDR3 DNA is TGTGCCAGCAGCCGCGGGGCCCCTGGGAATGAGCAGTTCTTC. Residues: CASSRGAPGNEQFF.

The chain uses TRBV28 and TRBJ1-2; 8 positions match TRBD1. The CDR3 is 16 residues long. The germline V gene has CDR1 MDHEN and CDR2 SYDVKM. Trimming removed 4 bases from V and 4 bases from J; junction bases left unmatched: 11. The CDR3 sequence: CASSSERTGSIYGYTF. CDR3 sequence (DNA): TGTGCCAGCAGTTCCGAAAGGACAGGGTCTATCTATGGCTACACCTTC.

The chain has TRBV27 and TRBJ2-7; 8 bases match TRBD1. This CDR3 region has 15 residues. The V and J ends lost 2 bases and 7 bases, in that order; junction bases with no gene match: 10. CDR1 and CDR2 from the germline V gene are MNHEY and SMNVEV (reference sequence). CDR3 DNA sequence: TGTGCCAGCAGTTTAATAGGGACAGGACCCTGGGAGCAGTACTTC. As protein: CASSLIGTGPWEQYF.

The chain has TRBV7-9 and TRBJ1-4, with TRBD1 identical over 7 bases. The CDR3 totals 15 residues. Germline V gene lookup returns CDR1 SEHNR and CDR2 FQNEAQ (reference sequence). V trimming: 5 bases; J trimming: 3 bases; junction bases outside the gene matches: 6. CDR3 sequence reads: CASSGGGSANEKLFF. The DNA of the CDR3 is TGTGCCAGCAGCGGAGGGGGCTCGGCTAATGAAAAACTGTTTTTT.

This chain joins TRBV2 and TRBJ1-2, with D maybe TRBD1 (5 bases). The germline V and J ends were trimmed by 6 bases and 7 bases, with 9 bases remaining between them. Germline-derived CDR1 and CDR2 are SNHLY and FYNNEI. The CDR3 consists of 11 residues. The CDR3 loop is CASSAGIGYTF. The CDR3 nucleotides are TGTGCCAGCAGCGCAGGGATTGGCTACACCTTC.

This chain links TRBV27 with TRBJ1-1, with D perhaps TRBD1 (5 bases). The V gene lost 4 bases and the J gene lost 11 bases, with 14 bases spanning the gap. CDR3 length: 12 amino acids. Germline CDR1 is MNHEY and CDR2 is SMNVEV (reference sequence). This CDR3 reads CASSSPGGTAFF. The CDR3 nucleotides read TGTGCCAGCAGTTCCCCCGGGGGGACGGCTTTCTTT.

The V and J genes are TRBV12-3 or TRBV12-4 and TRBJ2-7; TRBD2 matches at 8 bases. Trimming cost V 6 bases and J 5 bases; bases outside gene matches: 9. The CDR3 has 14 residues. CDR3 in DNA: TGTGCCAGCAGATCGGGAGGGATCAGCGACGAGCAGTACTTC. Its translation is CASRSGGISDEQYF.

This clonotype was counted only a few times. The chain uses TRBV28 and TRBJ2-7, with a tentative D call TRBD1 (5 bases). The CDR3 length is 16 residues. V shed 6 bases and J shed 0 bases, with 18 bases lying between them. CDR1 MDHEN and CDR2 SYDVKM come from the germline V gene. The CDR3 is CASSSQGARNSYEQYF. In DNA form, the CDR3 reads TGTGCCAGCAGCTCCCAAGGGGCCAGAAACTCCTACGAGCAGTACTTC.

This clonotype was detected ten times or more. Written as DNA, the CDR3 is TGTGCCAGCAGTTTACGGCAGGGGGGAGATGAAAAACTGTTTTTT. It specifies CASSLRQGGDEKLFF. J is TRBJ1-4 and V is TRBV12-3 or TRBV12-4; TRBD1 matches at 7 bases. The CDR3 sequence is 15 residues long. With 2 bases clipped from V and 6 bases from J, the junction kept 6 bases outside the gene matches.

The gene calls are TRBV5-4 and TRBJ2-1; no definite D call. CDR1 SGHNT and CDR2 YYREEE come from the germline V gene (reference sequence). The CDR3 is made up of 15 amino acids. Trimming took off 0 bases at V and 3 bases at J, with 10 bases between the two ends. The CDR3 is CASSLVRSGYNEQFF. The CDR3 nucleotides are TGTGCCAGCAGCTTGGTTAGGTCTGGCTACAATGAGCAGTTCTTC.

The genes are TRBV7-8 and TRBJ2-4, with 9 bases that match TRBD2. The germline V gene has CDR1 SGHVS and CDR2 FQNEAQ. Germline trimming cut 5 bases from V and 7 bases from J; bases unmatched to any gene: 15. This CDR3 region has 17 residues. This CDR3 reads CASSHAGTSWGGNIQYF. In nucleotides, the CDR3 is TGTGCCAGCAGCCACGCCGGGACTAGCTGGGGAGGGAACATTCAGTACTTC.

The genes are TRBV20-1 and TRBJ2-1; the D is unclear. The germline CDR1 and CDR2 sequences are DFQATT and SNEGSKA (reference sequence). Between the trimmed V and J ends, which lost 5 bases and 1 base, there was a span of 18 bases. CDR3 length equals 16 residues. The CDR3 here is CSASPSGAYSYNEQFF. Written as DNA, the CDR3 is TGCAGTGCTTCTCCTTCTGGAGCGTATTCCTACAATGAGCAGTTCTTC.

The genes are TRBV7-2 and TRBJ1-2; D not resolved. V lost 7 bases and J lost 6, with 18 bases in between. CDR1 and CDR2 from the germline V gene are SGHTA and FQGNSA. CDR3 length: 14 amino acids. The CDR3 nucleotides are TGTGCCAGCATCGAATCGTGGAGGCAGAATGGCTACACCTTC. Protein sequence: CASIESWRQNGYTF.

A remark on this clonotype: With a much larger clone just one base away, this may be a read error. This chain links TRBV7-2 with TRBJ1-1, with D possibly TRBD1 on 5 matching bases. This CDR3 comprises 15 residues. CDR1 SGHTA and CDR2 FQGNSA come from the germline V gene. The V gene lost 0 bases and the J gene lost 5 bases, with 13 bases spanning the gap. CDR3: CASSLAPGAKTEAFF. The CDR3 DNA sequence: TGTGCCAGCAGCTTAGCGCCCGGGGCGAAAACTGAAGCTTTCTTT. Combining the CDR3 with reference TRBV7-2 and TRBJ1-1 gives the whole variable domain GAGVSQSPSNKVTEKGKDVELRCDPISGHTALYWYRQSLGQGLEFLIYFQGNSAPDKSGLPSDRFSAERTGGSVSTLTIQRTQQEDSAVYLCASSLAPGAKTEAFFGQGTRLTVV.

The V call is TRBV6-2 or TRBV6-3, the J call TRBJ2-1; the match to TRBD2 covers 11 bases. Germline V gene data show CDR1 as MNHEY and CDR2 as SVGEGT. This CDR3 has 15 amino acids. V trimming: 7 bases; J trimming: 5 bases; junction bases outside the gene matches: 7. CDR3 in amino acids: CASIGTGLADNEQFF. The CDR3 DNA is TGTGCCAGCATAGGGACGGGACTAGCGGACAATGAGCAGTTCTTC.

This clonotype is a singleton in its sample. The rearrangement links TRBV28 to TRBJ1-1, with 9 bases matching TRBD1. Unmatched junction bases numbered 13, after V lost 3 bases and J lost 11 bases. This CDR3 is 15 amino acids long. The germline V gene encodes CDR1 MDHEN and CDR2 SYDVKM. DNA for the CDR3: TGTGCCAGCAGTTTGCTGAGACAGGGGGTTGGATTGGCTTTCTTT. Translating it yields CASSLLRQGVGLAFF.

Ten or more counts support this clonotype. The chain joins TRBV11-2 to TRBJ2-5, with no clear D. Germline V lookup: CDR1 SGHAT, CDR2 FQNNGV. V lost 5 bases and J lost 5, with 12 bases in between. The CDR3 has 13 amino acids. CDR3 loop: CASSLRPGETQYF. As DNA, the CDR3 is TGTGCCAGCAGCCTCCGTCCTGGGGAGACCCAGTACTTC.

This clonotype has a handful of counts. This rearrangement joins TRBV20-1 to TRBJ2-3; D may be TRBD2 (6 bases). Germline-derived CDR1 and CDR2 are DFQATT and SNEGSKA (reference sequence). V lost 6 bases and J lost 0, with 19 bases in between. CDR3 length equals 16 residues. The CDR3 DNA reads TGCAGTGCACTTAGACCCTCCGCGGGAAGCACAGATACGCAGTATTTT. This gives the protein CSALRPSAGSTDTQYF.

This clonotype has a handful of counts. This chain joins TRBV2 and TRBJ1-3, with D uncertain. Germline V CDR1 and CDR2: SNHLY, FYNNEI. The length of the CDR3 is 14 residues. Trimming removed 2 bases at V and 2 bases at J, with 7 bases between. The CDR3: CASSERVPGNTIYF. Here the CDR3 DNA reads TGTGCCAGCAGTGAAAGGGTTCCTGGAAACACCATATATTTT.

V usage is TRBV7-2 and J usage is TRBJ2-4; 7 nucleotides agree with TRBD1. This CDR3 is built from 14 residues. V gave up 2 bases and J gave up 7 bases; unmatched junction bases: 5. Germline loops: CDR1 SGHTA, CDR2 FQGNSA. CDR3 nucleotide sequence: TGTGCCAGCAGCTTAATTGGGACAGCTAACATTCAGTACTTC. This sequence encodes CASSLIGTANIQYF.

The chain uses TRBV7-6 and TRBJ2-7, with TRBD1 identical over 7 bases. Germline V gene data show CDR1 as SGHVS and CDR2 as FNYEAQ. V dropped 4 bases and J dropped 12; count of bases not matched to a gene: 18. The CDR3 contains 15 residues. The CDR3 spells CASSSRAGGSSQTYF. In DNA form, the CDR3 reads TGTGCCAGCAGCTCCAGGGCAGGGGGTAGTAGCCAGACGTACTTC.